The rows below give T cell receptor beta chains drawn from one sample of a study of cytomegalovirus exposure and HLA in healthy donors. Profiled with immunoSEQ multiplex PCR; TCRdb holds only in-frame clones, not every one. The table records about 200,000 clones, 65% to 80% of them present only once. Sequencing was performed on PBMCs. These receptors came from a woman in her thirties in good health and CMV-seropositive. The CDR3 runs from the conserved cysteine through the conserved F or W. D genes are given only for firm matches. Clone size is shown for a subset of rows, as once, few, many or a class of expanded clone.

CDR3 protein | CDR3 DNA | J gene | D gene | V gene | clone size
CASSPEARTDTQYF | TGTGCCAGCAGCCCAGAGGCCCGCACAGATACGCAGTATTTT | TRBJ2-3 | - | TRBV11-3 | -
CASSFFSGRAGANVLTF | TGTGCCAGCAGCTTTTTTAGCGGGAGAGCTGGGGCCAACGTCCTGACTTTC | TRBJ2-6 | TRBD2 | TRBV7-9 | -
CAWETSRSSYEQYF | TGTGCCTGGGAAACTTCCCGGAGCTCCTACGAGCAGTACTTC | TRBJ2-7 | - | TRBV30 | -
CARAGAYSYEQYF | TGTGCCCGAGCGGGGGCTTACTCCTACGAGCAGTACTTC | TRBJ2-7 | TRBD2 | TRBV2 | -
CASSFSPQGYGETQYF | TGTGCCAGCAGTTTTTCGCCCCAGGGATATGGGGAGACCCAGTACTTC | TRBJ2-5 | - | TRBV27 | once
CASSDPFQADSYEQYF | TGTGCCAGCAGCGACCCCTTTCAAGCGGATTCCTACGAGCAGTACTTC | TRBJ2-7 | - | TRBV7-9 | once
CAISIQGPGGNTIYF | TGTGCCATCAGCATACAGGGGCCAGGGGGAAACACCATATATTTT | TRBJ1-3 | TRBD1 | TRBV10-3 | once
CARESAGAKKPYEQYF | TGTGCCCGAGAGTCGGCAGGGGCTAAAAAACCCTACGAGCAGTACTTC | TRBJ2-7 | - | TRBV6-4 | few
CASSYSTGQERQTQYF | TGTGCCAGCAGTTACTCGACTGGACAGGAGAGGCAGACCCAGTACTTC | TRBJ2-5 | TRBD1 | TRBV6-5 | -
CASSLGPVGTALF | TGTGCCAGCAGCTTAGGGCCAGTGGGGACAGCGCTGTTT | TRBJ1-4 | TRBD1 | TRBV7-9 | -
CASSYSSGGSYEQYF | TGTGCCAGCAGTTACTCTAGCGGGGGATCCTACGAGCAGTACTTC | TRBJ2-7 | TRBD2 | TRBV6-5 | -
CSVELAEYNEQFF | TGCAGCGTTGAACTAGCGGAATACAATGAGCAGTTCTTC | TRBJ2-1 | TRBD2 | TRBV29-1 | -
CASSLGTTNNEQFF | TGCGCCAGCAGCTTGGGGACTACTAACAATGAGCAGTTCTTC | TRBJ2-1 | - | TRBV5-1 | -
CASSQCTGTGGLINQPQHF | TGTGCCAGCAGCCAATGTACTGGGACAGGGGGGCTCATCAATCAGCCCCAGCATTTT | TRBJ1-5 | TRBD1 | TRBV14 | -
CASSLAVYSGEAFF | TGTGCCAGCAGCTTAGCCGTTTATTCAGGGGAAGCTTTCTTT | TRBJ1-1 | - | TRBV11-2 | -
CASSQGTVQETQYF | TGCGCCAGCAGCCAAGGGACTGTCCAAGAGACCCAGTACTTC | TRBJ2-5 | - | TRBV4-3 | -